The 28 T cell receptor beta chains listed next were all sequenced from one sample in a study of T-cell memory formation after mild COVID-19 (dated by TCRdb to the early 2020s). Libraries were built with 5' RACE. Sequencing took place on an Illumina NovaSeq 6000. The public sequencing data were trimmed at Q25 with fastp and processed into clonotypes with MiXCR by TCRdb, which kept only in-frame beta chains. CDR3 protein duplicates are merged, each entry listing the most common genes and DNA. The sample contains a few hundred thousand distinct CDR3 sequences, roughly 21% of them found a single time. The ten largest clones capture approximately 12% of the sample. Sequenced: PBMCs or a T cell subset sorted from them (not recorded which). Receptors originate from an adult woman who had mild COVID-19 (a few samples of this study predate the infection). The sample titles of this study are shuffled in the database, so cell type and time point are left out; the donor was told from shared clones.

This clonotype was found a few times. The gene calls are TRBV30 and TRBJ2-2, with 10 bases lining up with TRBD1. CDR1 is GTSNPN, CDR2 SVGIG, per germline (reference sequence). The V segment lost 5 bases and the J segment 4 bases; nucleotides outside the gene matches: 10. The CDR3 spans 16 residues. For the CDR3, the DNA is TGTGCCTGGGCTCGAGGGACAGGGGATAGCACCGGGGAGCTGTTTTTT. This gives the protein CAWARGTGDSTGELFF.

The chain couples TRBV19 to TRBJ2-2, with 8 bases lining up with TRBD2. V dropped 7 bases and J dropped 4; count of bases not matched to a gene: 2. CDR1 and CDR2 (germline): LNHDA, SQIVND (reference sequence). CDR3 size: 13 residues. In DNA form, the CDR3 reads TGTGCCAGTACCCGGGGGGGCACCGGGGAGCTGTTTTTT. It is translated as CASTRGGTGELFF.

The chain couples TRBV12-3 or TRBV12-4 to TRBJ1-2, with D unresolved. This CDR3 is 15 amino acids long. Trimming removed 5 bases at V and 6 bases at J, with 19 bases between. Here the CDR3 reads CASSPRRDIAHGYTF. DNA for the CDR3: TGTGCCAGCAGTCCCCGGCGGGATATAGCTCATGGCTACACCTTC.

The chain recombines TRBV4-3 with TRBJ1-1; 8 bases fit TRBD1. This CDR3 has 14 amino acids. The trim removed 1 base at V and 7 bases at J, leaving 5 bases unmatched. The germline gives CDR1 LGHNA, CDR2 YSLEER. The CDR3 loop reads CASSQATGGGEAFF. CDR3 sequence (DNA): TGCGCCAGCAGCCAAGCAACAGGGGGTGGTGAAGCTTTCTTT.

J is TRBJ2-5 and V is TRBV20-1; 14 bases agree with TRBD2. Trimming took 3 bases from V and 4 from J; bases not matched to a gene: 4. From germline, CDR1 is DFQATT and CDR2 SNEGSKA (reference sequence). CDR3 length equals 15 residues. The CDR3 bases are TGCAGTGCTAGTCGGACTAGCGGGGGGTTAGAGACCCAGTACTTC. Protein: CSASRTSGGLETQYF.

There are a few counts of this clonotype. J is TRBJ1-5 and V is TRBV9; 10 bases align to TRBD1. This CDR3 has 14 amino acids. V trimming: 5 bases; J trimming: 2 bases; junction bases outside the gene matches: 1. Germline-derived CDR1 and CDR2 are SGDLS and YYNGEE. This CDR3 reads CASSGTGGNQPQHF. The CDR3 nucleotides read TGTGCCAGCAGTGGGACAGGGGGCAATCAGCCCCAGCATTTT.

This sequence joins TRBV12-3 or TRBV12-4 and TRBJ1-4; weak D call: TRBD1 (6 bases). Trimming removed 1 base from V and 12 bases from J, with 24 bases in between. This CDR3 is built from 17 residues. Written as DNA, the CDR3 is TGTGCCAGCAGTTTAGGGCCCTTGGACAGCGCCCGGGGGGAACTGTTTTTT. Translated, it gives CASSLGPLDSARGELFF.

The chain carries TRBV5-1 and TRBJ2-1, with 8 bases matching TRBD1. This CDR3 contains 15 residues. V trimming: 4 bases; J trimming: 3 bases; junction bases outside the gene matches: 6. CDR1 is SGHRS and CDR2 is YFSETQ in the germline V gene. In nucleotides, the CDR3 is TGCGCCAGCAGCAGAGACAGGGGCCTCTACAATGAGCAGTTCTTC. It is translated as CASSRDRGLYNEQFF.

The CDR3 DNA reads as TGTGCCAGCAGCCTACACGATAACACAGATACGCAGTATTTT. It is translated as CASSLHDNTDTQYF. The J gene is TRBJ2-3, the V gene TRBV9, with unresolved D. From germline, CDR1 is SGDLS and CDR2 YYNGEE. This CDR3 has 14 amino acids. V dropped 4 bases and J dropped 2 bases, with 11 bases sitting between them.

For the CDR3, the DNA is TGTGCCAGCAGCCTGGACTCCCCGGCCTACAATGAGCAGTTCTTC. Its protein is CASSLDSPAYNEQFF. This chain links TRBV7-9 with TRBJ2-1; TRBD2 might be the D (5 bases). V was shortened by 5 bases and J by 2 bases, with 13 bases between the two germline ends. The germline V gene encodes CDR1 SEHNR and CDR2 FQNEAQ (reference sequence). CDR3 length: 15 residues. Drawing the rest from reference TRBV7-9 and TRBJ2-1, the complete variable domain is DTGVSQNPRHKITKRGQNVTFRCDPISEHNRLYWYRQTLGQGPEFLTYFQNEAQLEKSRLLSDRFSAERPKGSFSTLEIQRTEQGDSAMYLCASSLDSPAYNEQFFGPGTRLTVL.

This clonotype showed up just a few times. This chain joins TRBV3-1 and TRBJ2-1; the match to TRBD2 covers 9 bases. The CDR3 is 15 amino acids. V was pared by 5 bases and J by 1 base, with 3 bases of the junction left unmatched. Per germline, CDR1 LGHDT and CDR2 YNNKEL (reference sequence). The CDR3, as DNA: TGTGCCAGCAGCTGGAGCGGGGGGTCCTACAATGAGCAGTTCTTC. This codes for CASSWSGGSYNEQFF.

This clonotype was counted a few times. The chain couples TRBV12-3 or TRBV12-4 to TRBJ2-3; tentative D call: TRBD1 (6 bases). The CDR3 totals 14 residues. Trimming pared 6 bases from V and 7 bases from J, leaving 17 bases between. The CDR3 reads CASSFTGMAHTQYF. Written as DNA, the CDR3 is TGTGCCAGCAGCTTTACAGGGATGGCCCATACGCAGTATTTT.

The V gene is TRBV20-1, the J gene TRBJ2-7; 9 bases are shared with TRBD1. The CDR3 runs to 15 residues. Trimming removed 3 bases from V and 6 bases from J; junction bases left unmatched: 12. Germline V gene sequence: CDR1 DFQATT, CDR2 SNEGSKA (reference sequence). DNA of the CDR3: TGCAGTGCTAGCAAGATAGGGACAGGGCACGCCGAGCAGTACTTC. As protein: CSASKIGTGHAEQYF.

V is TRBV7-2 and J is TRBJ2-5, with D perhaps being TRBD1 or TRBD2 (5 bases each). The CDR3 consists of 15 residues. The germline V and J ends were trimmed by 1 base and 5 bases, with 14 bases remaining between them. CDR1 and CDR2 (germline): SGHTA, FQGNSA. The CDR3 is CASSLVSGGPETQYF. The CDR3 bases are TGTGCCAGCAGCTTAGTGTCTGGGGGTCCGGAGACCCAGTACTTC.

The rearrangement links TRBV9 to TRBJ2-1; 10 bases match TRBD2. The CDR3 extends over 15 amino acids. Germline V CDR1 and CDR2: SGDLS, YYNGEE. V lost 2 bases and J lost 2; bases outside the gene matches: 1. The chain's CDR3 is CASSVGTSAYNEQFF. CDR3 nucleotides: TGTGCCAGCAGCGTCGGGACTAGCGCCTACAATGAGCAGTTCTTC.

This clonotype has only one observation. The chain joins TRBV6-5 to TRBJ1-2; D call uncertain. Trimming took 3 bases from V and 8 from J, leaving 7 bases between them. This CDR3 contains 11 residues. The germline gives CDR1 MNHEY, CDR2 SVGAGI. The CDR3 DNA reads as TGTGCCAGCAGTTATGAGGGAGGCTACACCTTC. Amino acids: CASSYEGGYTF.

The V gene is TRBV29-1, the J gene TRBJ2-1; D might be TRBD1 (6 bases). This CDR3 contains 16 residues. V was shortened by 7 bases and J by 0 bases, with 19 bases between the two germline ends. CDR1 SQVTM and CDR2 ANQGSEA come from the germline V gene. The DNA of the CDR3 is TGCAGCGCTGAGGGCCCCGACAGGAGCTCCTACAATGAGCAGTTCTTC. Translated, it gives CSAEGPDRSSYNEQFF.

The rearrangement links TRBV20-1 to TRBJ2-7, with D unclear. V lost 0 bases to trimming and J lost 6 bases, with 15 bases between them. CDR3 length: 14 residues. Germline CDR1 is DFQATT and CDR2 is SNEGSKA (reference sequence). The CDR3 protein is CSARDLVGPGEQYF. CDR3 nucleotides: TGCAGTGCTAGAGATCTAGTAGGGCCAGGCGAGCAGTACTTC.

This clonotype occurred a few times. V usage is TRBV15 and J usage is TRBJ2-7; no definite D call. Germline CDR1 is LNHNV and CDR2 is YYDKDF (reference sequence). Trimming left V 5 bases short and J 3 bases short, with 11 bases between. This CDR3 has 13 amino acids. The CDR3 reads CATSYSAGYEQYF. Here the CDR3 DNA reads TGTGCCACCAGCTATTCGGCAGGCTACGAGCAGTACTTC.

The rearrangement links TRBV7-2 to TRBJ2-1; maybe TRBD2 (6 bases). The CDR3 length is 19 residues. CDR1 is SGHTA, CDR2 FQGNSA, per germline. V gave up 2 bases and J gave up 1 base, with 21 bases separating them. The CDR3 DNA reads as TGTGCCAGCAGCTTAAAAGGAGGGCCTGGTGGGGGGTCCTACAATGAGCAGTTCTTC. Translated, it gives CASSLKGGPGGGSYNEQFF.

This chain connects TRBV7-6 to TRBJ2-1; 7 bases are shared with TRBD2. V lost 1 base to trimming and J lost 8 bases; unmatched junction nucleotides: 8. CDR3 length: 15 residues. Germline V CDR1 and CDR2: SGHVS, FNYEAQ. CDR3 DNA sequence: TGTGCCAGCAGCTTAGGTGGGGGAGGGCCCGATGAGCAGTTCTTC. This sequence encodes CASSLGGGGPDEQFF.

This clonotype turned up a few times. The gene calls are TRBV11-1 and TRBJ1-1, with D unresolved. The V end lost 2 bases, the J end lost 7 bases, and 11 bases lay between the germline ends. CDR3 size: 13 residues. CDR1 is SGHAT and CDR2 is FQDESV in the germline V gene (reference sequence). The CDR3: CASSLRHVLEAFF. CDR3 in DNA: TGTGCCAGCAGCTTAAGACATGTTCTTGAAGCTTTCTTT. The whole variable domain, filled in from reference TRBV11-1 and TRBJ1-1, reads EAEVAQSPRYKITEKSQAVAFWCDPISGHATLYWYRQILGQGPELLVQFQDESVVDDSQLPKDRFSAERLKGVDSTLKIQPAELGDSAMYLCASSLRHVLEAFFGQGTRLTVV.

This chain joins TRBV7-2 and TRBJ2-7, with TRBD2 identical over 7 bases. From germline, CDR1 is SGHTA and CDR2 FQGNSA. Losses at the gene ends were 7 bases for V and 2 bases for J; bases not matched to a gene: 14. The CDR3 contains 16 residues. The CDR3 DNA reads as TGTGCCAGCACCGCGTTCGGGGGAGGGACTACCTACGAGCAGTACTTC. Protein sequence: CASTAFGGGTTYEQYF.

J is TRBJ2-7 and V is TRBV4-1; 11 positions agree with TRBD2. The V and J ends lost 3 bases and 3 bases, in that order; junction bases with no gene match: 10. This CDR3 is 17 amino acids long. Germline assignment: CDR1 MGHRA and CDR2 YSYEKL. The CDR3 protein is CASSQEKTSGVFYEQYF. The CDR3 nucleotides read TGCGCCAGCAGCCAGGAAAAGACTAGCGGGGTATTCTACGAGCAGTACTTC.

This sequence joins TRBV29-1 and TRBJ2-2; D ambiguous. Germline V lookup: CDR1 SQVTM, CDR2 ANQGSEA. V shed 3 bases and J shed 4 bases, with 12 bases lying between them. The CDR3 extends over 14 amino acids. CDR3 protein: CSVEGLTSTGELFF. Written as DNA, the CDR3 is TGCAGCGTTGAGGGCCTAACCTCCACCGGGGAGCTGTTTTTT.

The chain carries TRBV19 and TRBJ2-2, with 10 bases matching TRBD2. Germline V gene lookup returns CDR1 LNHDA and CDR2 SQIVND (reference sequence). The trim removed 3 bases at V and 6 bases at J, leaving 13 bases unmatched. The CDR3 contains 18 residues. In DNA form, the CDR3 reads TGTGCCAGTAGTATCGGGTTCGGTCTAGCGGGAGTTTCCGGGGAGCTGTTTTTT. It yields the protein CASSIGFGLAGVSGELFF. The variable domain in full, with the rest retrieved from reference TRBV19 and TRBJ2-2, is DGGITQSPKYLFRKEGQNVTLSCEQNLNHDAMYWYRQDPGQGLRLIYYSQIVNDFQKGDIAEGYSVSREKKESFPLTVTSAQKNPTAFYLCASSIGFGLAGVSGELFFGEGSRLTVL.

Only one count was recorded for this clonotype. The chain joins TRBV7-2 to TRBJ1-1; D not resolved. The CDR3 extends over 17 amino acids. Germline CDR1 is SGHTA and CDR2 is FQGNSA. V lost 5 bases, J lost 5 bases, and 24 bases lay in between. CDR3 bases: TGTGCCAGCAGCCCAGGATCGGTTTGGATAGTAAAGACTGAAGCTTTCTTT. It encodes CASSPGSVWIVKTEAFF.

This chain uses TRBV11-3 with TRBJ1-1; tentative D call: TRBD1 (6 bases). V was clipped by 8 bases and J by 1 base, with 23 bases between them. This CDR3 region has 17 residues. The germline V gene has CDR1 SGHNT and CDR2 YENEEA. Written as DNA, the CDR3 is TGTGCCAGCTCGGCTACGGGGGCCCTCAGCGGGAACACTGAAGCTTTCTTT. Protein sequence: CASSATGALSGNTEAFF. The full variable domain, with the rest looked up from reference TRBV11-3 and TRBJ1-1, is EAGVVQSPRYKIIEKKQPVAFWCNPISGHNTLYWYLQNLGQGPELLIRYENEEAVDDSQLPKDRFSAERLKGVDSTLKIQPAELGDSAVYLCASSATGALSGNTEAFFGQGTRLTVV.